This T cell receptor (beta chain) appears in the sequencing data of a study of OX40 agonist ivuxolimab in advanced cancers. Notes on this clone: Its antigen is currently unknown.

Study results and limitations: Circulating CD4+ and CD8+ T cells showed clonal expansion by week 6 at 0.1 to 3.0 mg/kg.

This table comes from immunoSEQ multiplex PCR, and its TCRdb copy is limited to in-frame clones, with some not included. This sample has about 82,000 clones, with around 83% found just once. The sequence was obtained from an adult with an advanced solid tumor such as melanoma, head and neck, liver or kidney cancer. Sequencing was performed on CD4+ or CD8+ T cells sorted from blood, taken in a trial of the OX40 agonist ivuxolimab.

CDR3 DNA sequence: TGTGCCAGTAGGAGAAAGAAAAACACTGAAGCTTTCTTT. Translating gives CASRRKKNTEAFF. This chain joins TRBV19 and TRBJ1-1, with unresolved D. The germline CDR1 and CDR2 sequences are LNHDA and SQIVND (reference sequence). The CDR3 has 13 amino acids. V lost 6 bases, J lost 2 bases, and 10 bases lay in between.